The rows below give T cell receptor beta chains drawn from one sample of a study of blood T cell repertoires in COVID-19. Profiled with immunoSEQ multiplex PCR; TCRdb holds only in-frame clones, not every one. The data show about 310,000 clones, roughly 90% seen once. Sequenced material: PBMCs or T cells enriched from blood (not recorded which). The receptor source for this set is a woman between 35 and 50 years old who had recovered from COVID-19. The CDR3 runs from the conserved cysteine through the conserved F or W. Fields, in order: J gene, V gene, D gene, clone size, CDR3 protein, CDR3 DNA. The D gene is left open where the match is weak. Clone size is stated in some rows and not others, as once, few, many or a class when expanded.

TRBJ1-4 | TRBV4-3 | TRBD1 | once | CASSQGQGEGEKLFF | TGCGCCAGCAGCCAAGGACAGGGGGAAGGAGAAAAACTGTTTTTT
TRBJ2-1 | TRBV6-2/TRBV6-3 | - | - | CASSLQASYNEQFF | TGTGCCAGCAGTTTACAGGCTTCCTACAATGAGCAGTTCTTC
TRBJ1-1 | TRBV19 | - | few | CASSLRGGKNTEAFF | TGTGCCAGTAGTCTGAGGGGGGGGAAGAACACTGAAGCTTTCTTT
TRBJ2-1 | TRBV6-5 | - | once | CASRGRYNEQFF | TGTGCCAGCAGGGGCCGCTACAATGAGCAGTTCTTC
TRBJ2-7 | TRBV7-2 | - | - | CASSWTAASYEQYF | TGTGCCAGCAGCTGGACAGCGGCCTCCTACGAGCAGTACTTC
TRBJ1-4 | TRBV30 | TRBD1 | - | CAWSGPRQGANEKLFF | TGTGCCTGGAGTGGCCCCCGACAGGGGGCTAATGAAAAACTGTTTTTT
TRBJ1-1 | TRBV27 | TRBD1 | - | CASSLTGGRDTEAFF | TGTGCCAGCAGTTTGACAGGGGGTAGGGACACTGAAGCTTTCTTT
TRBJ1-3 | TRBV28 | - | - | CASSALAGLGGNTIYF | TGTGCCAGCAGCGCGTTGGCGGGCTTGGGAGGAAACACCATATATTTT
TRBJ1-1 | TRBV19 | TRBD1 | - | CASRRDREDTEAFF | TGTGCCAGTAGGAGGGACAGGGAAGACACTGAAGCTTTCTTT
TRBJ2-1 | TRBV7-9 | TRBD2 | - | CASSPRLAGGPYNEQFF | TGTGCCAGCAGCCCACGACTAGCGGGAGGGCCGTACAATGAGCAGTTCTTC
TRBJ2-1 | TRBV10-3 | TRBD2 | - | CAISGLAGAGGGNEQFF | TGTGCCATCAGCGGACTAGCGGGGGCCGGGGGAGGCAATGAGCAGTTCTTC
TRBJ2-7 | TRBV9 | - | - | CASSPTTPSYEQYF | TGTGCCAGCAGCCCTACGACACCCTCCTACGAGCAGTACTTC
TRBJ1-5 | TRBV12-3/TRBV12-4 | - | few | CASTPGGGQPQHF | TGTGCCAGCACCCCGGGAGGGGGACAGCCCCAGCATTTT
TRBJ1-1 | TRBV28 | TRBD1 | - | CASRPKWDRAPHTEAFF | TGTGCCAGCAGGCCGAAGTGGGACAGGGCCCCACACACTGAAGCTTTCTTT
TRBJ1-5 | TRBV28 | TRBD1 | - | CASDRGPPWNQPQHF | TGTGCCAGCGACAGGGGTCCCCCCTGGAATCAGCCCCAGCATTTT
TRBJ2-2 | TRBV3-1/TRBV3-2 | TRBD2 | - | CASSQDGLAGYTGELFF | TGTGCCAGCAGCCAAGATGGGTTAGCGGGATACACCGGGGAGCTGTTTTTT
TRBJ2-1 | TRBV4-2 | - | - | CASSQDRAGTYNEQFF | TGTGCCAGCAGCCAAGACAGGGCAGGGACCTACAATGAGCAGTTCTTC
TRBJ1-2 | TRBV5-1 | TRBD1 | - | CASSFLQGGGGYTF | TGCGCCAGCAGCTTTCTACAGGGGGGCGGAGGCTACACCTTC
TRBJ2-3 | TRBV9 | - | - | CASSRGAGAGDTQYF | TGTGCCAGCAGCAGGGGGGCGGGAGCGGGTGATACGCAGTATTTT
TRBJ2-5 | TRBV7-2 | - | - | CASSPDRSIGETQYF | TGTGCCAGCAGCCCAGACAGATCTATAGGAGAGACCCAGTACTTC
TRBJ1-4 | TRBV5-1 | - | - | CASSFGGVEKLFF | TGCGCCAGCAGCTTCGGCGGGGTTGAAAAACTGTTTTTT
TRBJ2-3 | TRBV7-9 | TRBD2 | once | CASSFRLAGGSGTDTQYF | TGTGCCAGCAGCTTCAGACTAGCGGGAGGGAGTGGCACAGATACGCAGTATTTT
TRBJ1-4 | TRBV7-9 | - | - | CASSLGSTNEKLFF | TGTGCCAGCAGCCTGGGCTCAACTAATGAAAAACTGTTTTTT
TRBJ1-2 | TRBV19 | TRBD1 | - | CASSLTGGSNYGYTF | TGTGCCAGTAGTTTAACAGGGGGCTCTAACTATGGCTACACCTTC
TRBJ2-2 | TRBV27 | TRBD2 | - | CASSRYTSGRADGELFF | TGTGCCAGCAGTCGATATACTAGCGGGAGGGCTGACGGGGAGCTGTTTTTT
TRBJ2-7 | TRBV7-6 | TRBD2 | - | CASSLVGMGGNEQYF | TGTGCCAGCAGCTTAGTAGGGATGGGGGGGAACGAGCAGTACTTC
TRBJ1-1 | TRBV12-5 | TRBD1 | - | CASGDRDTEAFF | TGTGCTAGTGGGGACAGGGACACTGAAGCTTTCTTT
TRBJ1-1 | TRBV9 | - | - | CASSVAYSPNTEAFF | TGTGCCAGCAGCGTAGCTTACAGCCCGAACACTGAAGCTTTCTTT
TRBJ1-3 | TRBV7-2 | - | - | CASSPTGPGNTIYF | TGTGCCAGCAGCCCAACAGGGCCCGGAAACACCATATATTTT
TRBJ2-6 | TRBV28 | - | - | CASSATRGQFNVLTF | TGTGCCAGCAGCGCCACACGGGGACAATTTAACGTCCTGACTTTC
TRBJ2-3 | TRBV5-4 | TRBD2 | once | CASSGGQAGGTDTQYF | TGTGCCAGCAGCGGTGGACAAGCGGGGGGCACAGATACGCAGTATTTT
TRBJ1-1 | TRBV6-5 | TRBD1 | - | CASSTQGSHTEAFF | TGTGCCAGCAGCACACAGGGGTCGCACACTGAAGCTTTCTTT